The clone carrying this TCR beta chain was observed a single time. This sample is drawn from a study of chemoradiotherapy in HPV16-positive cancers. Per germline, CDR1 SGHRS and CDR2 YFSETQ. The CDR3 is 15 residues long. V lost 3 bases and J 0 bases, leaving 13 bases between the germline ends. This table comes from immunoSEQ multiplex PCR, and its TCRdb copy is limited to in-frame clones, with some not included. In the table there are around 17,000 clones, around 70% of which are singletons. The chain joins TRBV5-1 to TRBJ2-7, with D possibly being TRBD1 (6 bases). Material: tumor tissue, obtained from a patient who underwent chemoradiotherapy. The clonotype originates from a human donor with HPV-associated anogenital cancer. The CDR3 loop reads CASSYSGVFSYEQYF. CDR3 nucleotide sequence: TGCGCCAGCAGCTACTCAGGGGTTTTCTCCTACGAGCAGTACTTC.